These 16 T cell receptor beta chains were sequenced from one sample in a study of cytomegalovirus exposure and HLA in healthy donors. Here immunoSEQ multiplex PCR was the method, and the copy in TCRdb shows in-frame clones only, minus some. Counted here are over 200,000 clones, around 89% occurring once; the ten biggest clones make up 0.35% to 0.4%. The sequencing input was PBMCs. The receptor set was obtained from a woman aged 18-30 years in good health and CMV-seronegative.

V and J are TRBV9 and TRBJ2-1, with 7 bases that match TRBD2. This CDR3 is 16 amino acids long. V shed 3 bases and J 3 bases; nucleotides not matched to a gene: 9. Looked up from germline, CDR1 is SGDLS and CDR2 is YYNGEE. CDR3 loop: CASSARLGGFYNEQFF. The CDR3 DNA follows: TGTGCCAGCAGCGCCCGCCTCGGGGGGTTCTACAATGAGCAGTTCTTC. The whole variable domain, remainder taken from reference TRBV9 and TRBJ2-1, is DSGVTQTPKHLITATGQRVTLRCSPRSGDLSVYWYQQSLDQGLQFLIQYYNGEERAKGNILERFSAQQFPDLHSELNLSSLELGDSALYFCASSARLGGFYNEQFFGPGTRLTVL.

CDR3 region: CASSDWNTEAFF. The CDR3 DNA follows: TGCGCCAGCAGTGACTGGAACACTGAAGCTTTCTTT. J is TRBJ1-1 and V is TRBV10-1; no clear D. CDR1 and CDR2 (germline): WNHNN, SYGVQD (reference sequence). The V end lost 3 bases, the J end lost 1 base, and 3 bases lay between the germline ends. This CDR3 is built from 12 residues.

The table lists this clone with a few counts. The rearrangement links TRBV2 to TRBJ1-2; D call uncertain. The length of the CDR3 is 13 residues. Germline CDR1 SNHLY, CDR2 FYNNEI. V was shortened by 3 bases and J by 6 bases, with 11 bases between the two germline ends. The CDR3 sequence: CASSERGLHGYTF. CDR3 nucleotide sequence: TGTGCCAGCAGTGAGAGAGGGTTGCATGGCTACACCTTC.

The rearrangement uses TRBV28 and TRBJ2-3, with 8 bases fitting TRBD2. CDR3 length: 17 amino acids. The V gene end was trimmed by 5 bases and the J gene end by 2 bases; junction bases not matched to a gene: 12. Germline V gene lookup returns CDR1 MDHEN and CDR2 SYDVKM. CDR3: CASSPYFGGGYTDTQYF. The CDR3 DNA follows: TGTGCCAGCAGTCCCTATTTCGGCGGGGGGTACACAGATACGCAGTATTTT. Based on the CDR3 plus reference TRBV28 and TRBJ2-3, the full variable domain is DVKVTQSSRYLVKRTGEKVFLECVQDMDHENMFWYRQDPGLGLRLIYFSYDVKMKEKGDIPEGYSVSREKKERFSLILESASTNQTSMYLCASSPYFGGGYTDTQYFGPGTRLTVL.

The chain uses TRBV19 and TRBJ2-3, with D tentatively TRBD2 (5 bases). This CDR3 region has 16 residues. Germline V CDR1 and CDR2: LNHDA, SQIVND (reference sequence). The ends were cut back, 3 bases at V and 4 bases at J, with 17 bases in the middle. In nucleotides, the CDR3 is TGTGCCAGTAGTATTAGCCGGGGTGGTCGGGCAGATACGCAGTATTTT. This translates into CASSISRGGRADTQYF.

The J gene is TRBJ2-3, the V gene TRBV4-3; 13 bases match TRBD2. V shed 1 base and J 0 bases; nucleotides not matched to a gene: 7. CDR1 is LGHNA and CDR2 is YSLEER in the germline V gene. The CDR3 totals 19 residues. Here the CDR3 reads CASSQGVLAGGLSTDTQYF. In DNA form, the CDR3 reads TGCGCCAGCAGCCAAGGGGTACTAGCGGGGGGGCTGAGCACAGATACGCAGTATTTT.

V is TRBV29-1 and J is TRBJ1-2; maybe TRBD1 (6 bases). Trimming removed 4 bases from V and 3 bases from J, with 18 bases in between. Germline values: CDR1 SQVTM, CDR2 ANQGSEA. The CDR3 loop spans 15 amino acids. The CDR3 DNA is TGCAGCGTTGCATGGGGGGGCGCCGAGGACTATGGCTACACCTTC. Its protein product is CSVAWGGAEDYGYTF.

This sequence joins TRBV6-6 and TRBJ1-5, with a possible D match to TRBD1 (5 bases). Germline V CDR1 and CDR2: MNHNY, SVGAGI (reference sequence). CDR3 size: 12 residues. The V end was cut by 10 bases, the J end by 6 bases, with 13 bases between. CDR3 sequence (DNA): TGTGCCACCGGGGACTTCAGTCAGCCCCAGCATTTT. It translates to CATGDFSQPQHF.

The chain has TRBV5-1 and TRBJ2-7; 8 bases line up with TRBD1. There are 14 residues in the CDR3. Germline-derived CDR1 and CDR2 are SGHRS and YFSETQ. V trimming: 4 bases; J trimming: 2 bases; junction bases outside the gene matches: 5. CDR3 in amino acids: CASSTGGQTYEQYV. For the CDR3, the DNA is TGCGCCAGCAGCACAGGGGGACAGACCTACGAGCAGTACGTC.

The gene calls are TRBV4-1 and TRBJ1-1; 7 nucleotides align to TRBD1. The CDR3 is made up of 14 amino acids. CDR1 and CDR2 (germline): MGHRA, YSYEKL. The J segment lost 2 bases and the V segment lost 5 bases, leaving 5 bases of the junction unmatched. The CDR3 region is CASSYTGVNTEAFF. The CDR3 DNA reads TGCGCCAGCAGCTATACAGGGGTTAACACTGAAGCTTTCTTT.

The chain combines TRBV14 with TRBJ2-7; 8 nucleotides match TRBD1. Germline values: CDR1 SGHDN, CDR2 FVKESK. This CDR3 spans 15 amino acids. Trimming removed 4 bases from V and 7 bases from J; junction bases left unmatched: 12. The CDR3 loop reads CASSRGTGGGYEQYF. The CDR3 DNA reads TGTGCCAGCAGCCGAGGGACAGGTGGAGGGTATGAGCAGTACTTC.

This clone was counted a single time. The V call is TRBV19, the J call TRBJ2-3; perhaps TRBD1 as D (7 bases). CDR1 is LNHDA, CDR2 SQIVND, per germline (reference sequence). The V and J ends lost 4 bases and 4 bases respectively, with 12 bases between them. The length of the CDR3 is 14 residues. In DNA, the CDR3 is TGTGCCAGTAGTACAACAGGGGAGGCAGATACGCAGTATTTT. It yields the protein CASSTTGEADTQYF.

The chain carries TRBV27 and TRBJ1-1; no definite D call. CDR1 MNHEY and CDR2 SMNVEV come from the germline V gene (reference sequence). V was trimmed by 5 bases and J by 8 bases, leaving 15 bases between them. The CDR3 spans 13 residues. DNA for the CDR3: TGTGCCAGCAGTCAAGGTTTTGGGCTCGAAGCTTTCTTT. It is translated as CASSQGFGLEAFF.

The V call is TRBV4-1, the J call TRBJ2-7; 9 nucleotides line up with TRBD1. CDR1 is MGHRA and CDR2 is YSYEKL in the germline V gene. The CDR3 contains 14 residues. J gave up 3 bases and V 4 bases, and 4 bases lay outside the gene matches. CDR3: CASSLGQGNYEQYV. The CDR3, as DNA: TGCGCCAGCAGCCTGGGACAGGGAAACTACGAGCAGTACGTC.

The J gene is TRBJ1-1, the V gene TRBV25-1; D is ambiguous. V was shortened by 2 bases and J by 0 bases, with 7 bases between the two germline ends. CDR1 and CDR2 (germline): MGHDK, SYGVNS. The CDR3 runs 14 residues. For the CDR3, the DNA is TGTGCCAGCAGTGAAACGGAGCTGAACACTGAAGCTTTCTTT. Amino acids: CASSETELNTEAFF.

A note on this clone: The junction does not match germline at one end; this may be a read error. The chain links TRBV27 to TRBJ1-1, with 7 bases fitting TRBD1. CDR1 is MNHEY, CDR2 SMNVEV, per germline (reference sequence). The CDR3 is 17 amino acids. CDR3 residues: CASSRFQGTDGIKYEEF. CDR3 nucleotides: TGTGCCAGCAGTCGTTTTCAGGGGACAGACGGCATAAAATACGAGGAATTT.